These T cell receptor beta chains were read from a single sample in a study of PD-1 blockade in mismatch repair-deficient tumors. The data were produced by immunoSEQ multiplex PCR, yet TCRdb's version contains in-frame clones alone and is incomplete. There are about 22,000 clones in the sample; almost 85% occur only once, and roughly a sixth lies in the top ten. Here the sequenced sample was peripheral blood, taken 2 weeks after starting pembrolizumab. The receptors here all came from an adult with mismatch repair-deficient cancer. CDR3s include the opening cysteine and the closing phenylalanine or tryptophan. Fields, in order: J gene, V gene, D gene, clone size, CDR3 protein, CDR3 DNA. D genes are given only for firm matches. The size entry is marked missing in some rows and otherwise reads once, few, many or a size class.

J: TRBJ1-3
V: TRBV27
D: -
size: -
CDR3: CASSLWAGGNTIYF
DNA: TGTGCCAGCAGTCTCTGGGCTGGAGGAAACACCATATATTTT

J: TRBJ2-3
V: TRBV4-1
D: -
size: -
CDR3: CASSPVTSPKGRNTQYF
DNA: TGCGCCAGCAGCCCCGTGACCTCACCAAAGGGGAGGAATACGCAGTATTTT

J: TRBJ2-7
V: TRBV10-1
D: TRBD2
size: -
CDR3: CASSESTLASGSKEYF
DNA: TGCGCCAGCAGTGAGTCGACTCTGGCTAGCGGGAGTAAGGAGTACTTC

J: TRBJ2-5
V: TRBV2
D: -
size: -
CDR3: CASSEWRMETQYF
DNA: TGTGCCAGCAGTGAATGGAGGATGGAGACCCAGTACTTC

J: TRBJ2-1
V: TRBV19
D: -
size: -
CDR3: CASSILWGSGKEQFF
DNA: TGTGCCAGTAGTATCCTTTGGGGGTCCGGGAAGGAGCAGTTCTTC

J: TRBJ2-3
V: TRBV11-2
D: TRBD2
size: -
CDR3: CASTLTGGRGSDTQYF
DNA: TGTGCCAGCACCCTCACGGGGGGGCGGGGGTCGGATACGCAGTATTTT

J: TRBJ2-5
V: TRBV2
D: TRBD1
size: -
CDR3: CATGTVFQETQYF
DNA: TGTGCCACCGGGACAGTCTTCCAAGAGACCCAGTACTTC

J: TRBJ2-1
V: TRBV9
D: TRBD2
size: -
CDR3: CASSVTGLAGNNEQFF
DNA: TGTGCCAGCAGCGTAACGGGACTAGCGGGAAACAATGAGCAGTTCTTC

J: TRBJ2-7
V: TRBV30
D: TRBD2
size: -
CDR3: CAWSVGGSRSYEQYF
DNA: TGTGCCTGGAGTGTAGGCGGGAGTAGGTCCTACGAGCAGTACTTC

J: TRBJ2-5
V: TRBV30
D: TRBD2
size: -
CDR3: CAWSGGGGETQYF
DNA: TGTGCCTGGAGTGGGGGGGGTGGAGAGACCCAGTACTTC

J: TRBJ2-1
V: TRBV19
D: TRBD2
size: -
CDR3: CASSPSNQLAGFYNEQFF
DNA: TGTGCCAGTAGCCCTTCCAATCAGCTAGCGGGATTCTACAATGAGCAGTTCTTC

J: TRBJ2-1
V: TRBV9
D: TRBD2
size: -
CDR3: CASSSPGTSGRAVEQFF
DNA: TGTGCCAGCAGCTCTCCTGGGACTAGCGGGAGGGCCGTTGAGCAGTTCTTC

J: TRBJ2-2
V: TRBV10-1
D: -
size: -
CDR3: CASSGPGRDAGELFF
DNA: TGCGCCAGCAGTGGGCCCGGCAGGGACGCCGGGGAGCTGTTTTTT

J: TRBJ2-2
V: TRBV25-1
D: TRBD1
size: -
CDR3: CASSERQGANTGELFF
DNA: TGTGCCAGCAGTGAGAGACAGGGGGCAAACACCGGGGAGCTGTTTTTT

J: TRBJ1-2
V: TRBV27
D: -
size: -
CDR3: CASSLSQQEGYTF
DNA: TGTGCCAGCAGTTTAAGCCAACAGGAGGGCTACACCTTC

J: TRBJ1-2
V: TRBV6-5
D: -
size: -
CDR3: CASTAGERGYTF
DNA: TGTGCCAGCACCGCAGGGGAACGTGGCTACACCTTC

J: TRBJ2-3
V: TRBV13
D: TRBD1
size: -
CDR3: CASSFSQGAGDTQYF
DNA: TGTGCCAGCAGCTTTAGTCAGGGGGCTGGAGATACGCAGTATTTT

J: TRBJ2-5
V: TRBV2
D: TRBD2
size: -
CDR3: CASSDAGLAGGVEETQYF
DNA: TGTGCCAGCAGTGATGCGGGACTAGCGGGAGGGGTGGAAGAGACCCAGTACTTC

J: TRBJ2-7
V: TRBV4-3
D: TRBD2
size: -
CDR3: CASSQDLGGVTDF
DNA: TGCGCCAGCAGCCAAGATCTTGGGGGGGTTACGGACTTC

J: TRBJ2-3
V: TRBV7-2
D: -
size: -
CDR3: CASSPALSADTQYF
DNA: TGTGCCAGCAGCCCCGCACTCAGTGCAGATACGCAGTATTTT

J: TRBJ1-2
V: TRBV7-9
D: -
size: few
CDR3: CASNTGNGGYTF
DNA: TGTGCCAGCAATACAGGGAATGGTGGCTACACCTTC

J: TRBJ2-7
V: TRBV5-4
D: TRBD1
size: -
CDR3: CASSRQGSTYEQYF
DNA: TGTGCCAGCAGCAGACAGGGGTCTACCTACGAGCAGTACTTC

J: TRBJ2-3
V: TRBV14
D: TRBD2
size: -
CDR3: CASSPLAGTTDTQYF
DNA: TGTGCCAGCAGCCCTTTAGCGGGGACTACAGATACGCAGTATTTT

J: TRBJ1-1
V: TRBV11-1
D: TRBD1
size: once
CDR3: CASSPSRDRGRNTEAFF
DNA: TGTGCCAGCAGCCCAAGTAGGGACAGGGGGCGGAACACTGAAGCTTTCTTT

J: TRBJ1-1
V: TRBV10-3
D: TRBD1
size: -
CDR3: CAISGSGGTEAFF
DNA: TGTGCCATCAGTGGGTCAGGGGGCACTGAAGCTTTCTTT

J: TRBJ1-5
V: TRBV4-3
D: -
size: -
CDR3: CASSQGPGRNQPQHF
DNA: TGCGCCAGCAGCCAAGGCCCGGGCCGAAATCAGCCCCAGCATTTT